The next 29 T cell receptor beta chains were all read from a single sample in a study of CD8 T cells in ankylosing spondylitis. From the 5' RACE reads, TCRdb called clonotypes with MiXCR, one entry per CDR3 protein. The sample lists about 140,000 distinct CDR3 sequences, about 32% occurring once. The specimen was synovial fluid, either unsorted or a sorted T cell fraction (not recorded which). The source is a male donor with ankylosing spondylitis.

The chain has TRBV27 and TRBJ1-1; 7 bases line up with TRBD1. After removal of 6 bases from V and 0 bases from J, the junction contained 4 bases not matched to a gene. Germline V lookup: CDR1 MNHEY, CDR2 SMNVEV (reference sequence). The CDR3 has 14 residues. The chain's CDR3 is CASRGDSLNTEAFF. CDR3 nucleotide sequence: TGTGCCAGCAGAGGGGACAGTCTGAACACTGAAGCTTTCTTT.

The chain is built from TRBV27 and TRBJ2-7, with D perhaps matching TRBD1 (6 bases). Germline assignment: CDR1 MNHEY and CDR2 SMNVEV (reference sequence). This CDR3 is 14 amino acids long. V lost 6 bases, J lost 4 bases, and 16 bases lay in between. In nucleotides, the CDR3 is TGTGCCAGCAGCCACAGGGATTTCGGATACGAGCAGTACTTC. Encoded protein: CASSHRDFGYEQYF.

In its sample, this clonotype was seen a few times. The chain employs TRBV6-1 and TRBJ1-1; a possible D gene is TRBD1 (6 bases). This CDR3 contains 13 residues. In germline, CDR1 is MNHNS, CDR2 SASEGT. V was clipped by 6 bases and J by 0 bases, with 8 bases between them. CDR3 sequence (DNA): TGTGCCAGCAGGACAGGCCTGAACACTGAAGCTTTCTTT. It specifies CASRTGLNTEAFF.

The J gene is TRBJ2-1, the V gene TRBV6-6; 7 bases are a match to TRBD1. The CDR3 is 13 amino acids. The J segment lost 4 bases and the V segment lost 6 bases, leaving 3 bases of the junction unmatched. CDR1 is MNHNY and CDR2 is SVGAGI in the germline V gene (reference sequence). DNA for the CDR3: TGTGCCAGCAGGTGGGACAGATACAATGAGCAGTTCTTC. Amino acid sequence: CASRWDRYNEQFF.

This clonotype was counted ten times or more. The V gene is TRBV20-1, the J gene TRBJ1-5; D gene ambiguous. Trimming shortened V by 3 bases and J by 0 bases, and 12 bases separated the two germline ends. The CDR3 totals 15 residues. Germline V gives CDR1 DFQATT, CDR2 SNEGSKA (reference sequence). CDR3 DNA: TGCAGTGCTAGTCTCCGGGCCTCTAGCAATCAGCCCCAGCATTTT. Amino acid sequence: CSASLRASSNQPQHF.

The rearrangement links TRBV20-1 to TRBJ2-7, with D possibly called TRBD1 or TRBD2 (5 bases each). The germline V gene has CDR1 DFQATT and CDR2 SNEGSKA (reference sequence). V lost 3 bases and J lost 2, with 11 bases in between. The CDR3 loop spans 13 amino acids. DNA for the CDR3: TGCAGTGCTAGCGGGACGCAAGCCTACGAGCAGTACTTC. Its translation: CSASGTQAYEQYF.

The table lists this clonotype with a few counts. The gene calls are TRBV15 and TRBJ1-2, with D perhaps matching TRBD1 (6 bases). Germline values: CDR1 LNHNV, CDR2 YYDKDF (reference sequence). Deletions cut 0 bases from V and 7 bases from J, with 12 bases between. The CDR3 spans 14 residues. CDR3 loop: CATSREGGGAGYTF. CDR3 in DNA: TGTGCCACCAGCAGAGAAGGAGGGGGGGCTGGCTACACCTTC.

This clonotype was recorded many times. V is TRBV2 and J is TRBJ1-4; no firm D call. Germline V gives CDR1 SNHLY, CDR2 FYNNEI. Trimming cost V 4 bases and J 2 bases, with 8 bases left between them. The CDR3 spans 14 residues. CDR3 nucleotides: TGTGCCAGCAGTGCGGGGTATACTAATGAAAAACTGTTTTTT. It yields the protein CASSAGYTNEKLFF. Full variable domain (rest looked up from reference TRBV2 and TRBJ1-4): EPEVTQTPSHQVTQMGQEVILRCVPISNHLYFYWYRQILGQKVEFLVSFYNNEISEKSEIFDDQFSVERPDGSNFTLKIRSTKLEDSAMYFCASSAGYTNEKLFFGSGTQLSVL.

The CDR3 here is CSGDRGGTDTQYF. CDR3 sequence (DNA): TGCAGCGGTGACAGGGGGGGGACAGATACGCAGTATTTT. The chain recombines TRBV29-1 with TRBJ2-3, with 9 positions matching TRBD1. Trimming removed 7 bases from V and 3 bases from J; junction bases left unmatched: 5. From germline, CDR1 is SQVTM and CDR2 ANQGSEA. The CDR3 totals 13 residues.

The chain recombines TRBV28 with TRBJ1-1, with TRBD1 identical over 9 bases. Germline V lookup: CDR1 MDHEN, CDR2 SYDVKM. This CDR3 has 20 residues. After removal of 3 bases from V and 1 base from J, the junction contained 18 bases not matched to a gene. The CDR3 DNA reads TGTGCCAGCAGTTTCCCCCGGGACAGGGTGATCGGGAGGGCGAACACTGAAGCTTTCTTT. Its protein is CASSFPRDRVIGRANTEAFF.

This clonotype was seen just once. The CDR3 coding sequence is TGTGCCAGCTCACCACACCGGATTAGGCAGGGAGCTACCACCGGGGAGCTGTTTTTT. It yields the protein CASSPHRIRQGATTGELFF. J is TRBJ2-2 and V is TRBV18, with D perhaps TRBD1 or TRBD2 (5 bases each). This CDR3 spans 19 amino acids. CDR1 and CDR2 from the germline V gene are KGHSH and LQKENI. Between the trimmed V and J ends, which lost 1 base and 4 bases, there was a span of 22 bases.

There are many counts of this clonotype. The V and J genes are TRBV20-1 and TRBJ2-1; 11 positions agree with TRBD1. Germline V CDR1 and CDR2: DFQATT, SNEGSKA (reference sequence). Unmatched junction bases numbered 17, after V lost 1 base and J lost 0 bases. CDR3 length: 21 amino acids. The CDR3 here is CSARANQHGQGAISSYNEQFF. CDR3 bases: TGCAGTGCTAGAGCAAACCAGCACGGACAGGGGGCTATAAGCTCCTACAATGAGCAGTTCTTC.

This clonotype has just a few counts. The chain joins TRBV20-1 to TRBJ2-7; 14 bases line up with TRBD2. CDR1 DFQATT and CDR2 SNEGSKA come from the germline V gene (reference sequence). The V and J ends lost 3 bases and 0 bases, in that order; junction bases with no gene match: 13. There are 19 residues in the CDR3. The CDR3, as DNA: TGCAGTGCTAGGGAAGGACTAGCGGGGGGACCTCATTCCTCCTACGAGCAGTACTTC. Translation gives CSAREGLAGGPHSSYEQYF.

V is TRBV3-1 and J is TRBJ2-1; D is unclear. The CDR3 totals 14 residues. Trimming shortened V by 4 bases and J by 3 bases, and 10 bases separated the two germline ends. Germline-derived CDR1 and CDR2 are LGHDT and YNNKEL (reference sequence). The CDR3 bases are TGTGCCAGCAGCCGCACTAACGACTACAATGAGCAGTTCTTC. Its translation: CASSRTNDYNEQFF.

With regard to this clonotype: A much more abundant neighbour one base away suggests this may be a read error. In DNA, the CDR3 is TGTGCCAGCACCAACTCCTACGAGCAGTACTTC. This translates into CASTNSYEQYF. J is TRBJ2-7 and V is TRBV6-1; D gene unclear. Per germline, CDR1 MNHNS and CDR2 SASEGT. The CDR3 totals 11 residues. V lost 7 bases, J lost 0 bases, and 4 bases lay in between.

The chain combines TRBV20-1 with TRBJ1-5, with D maybe TRBD1 (6 bases). From germline, CDR1 is DFQATT and CDR2 SNEGSKA (reference sequence). The ends were cut back, 4 bases at V and 7 bases at J, with 17 bases in the middle. The CDR3 has 14 residues. The CDR3 is CSANPGVQVQPQHF. DNA of the CDR3: TGCAGTGCTAATCCAGGGGTTCAAGTACAGCCCCAGCATTTT.

V gene TRBV5-8 combines with J gene TRBJ2-4; D uncertain. Germline V gives CDR1 SGHTS, CDR2 YDEGEE. The V end lost 0 bases, the J end lost 1 base, and 11 bases lay between the germline ends. CDR3 length: 16 amino acids. CDR3 protein: CASSLGQIVAKNIQYF. The CDR3 DNA is TGTGCCAGCAGCTTGGGGCAGATTGTCGCCAAAAACATTCAGTACTTC.

This clonotype was detected many times. This chain uses TRBV10-3 with TRBJ2-2; 7 bases are shared with TRBD2. The CDR3 runs to 13 residues. Trimming removed 8 bases from V and 2 bases from J; junction bases left unmatched: 2. Germline CDR1 reads ENHRY; CDR2 reads SYGVKD. The CDR3 protein is CAIGGGNTGELFF. DNA for the CDR3: TGTGCCATCGGGGGGGGAAACACCGGGGAGCTGTTTTTT.

This clonotype was recorded many times. The chain links TRBV7-2 to TRBJ1-2; D is possibly TRBD1 (5 bases). The CDR3 is 14 amino acids. Germline assignment: CDR1 SGHTA and CDR2 FQGNSA. V was shortened by 2 bases and J by 2 bases, with 9 bases between the two germline ends. CDR3 amino acids: CASSLRGANYGYTF. CDR3 nucleotide sequence: TGTGCCAGCAGCTTAAGAGGGGCAAACTATGGCTACACCTTC.

V usage is TRBV19 and J usage is TRBJ1-3; 10 nucleotides match TRBD1. CDR3 length equals 16 residues. Germline V CDR1 and CDR2: LNHDA, SQIVND (reference sequence). The junction had 7 bases not matched to a gene; V was cut back by 4 bases and J by 4 bases. The CDR3 loop reads CASSSRDRGRGNTIYF. As DNA, the CDR3 is TGTGCCAGTAGTAGCCGAGACAGGGGGCGAGGAAACACCATATATTTT.

The sample holds many counts of this clonotype. The chain carries TRBV5-1 and TRBJ2-5; 9 bases fit TRBD2. The CDR3 totals 15 residues. CDR1 and CDR2 (germline): SGHRS, YFSETQ. V dropped 0 bases and J dropped 4; count of bases not matched to a gene: 4. The CDR3 region has the DNA TGCGCCAGCAGCTTGGTAGCGGGGGCTTCAGAGACCCAGTACTTC. Protein: CASSLVAGASETQYF.

This clonotype was observed many times. The chain couples TRBV5-1 to TRBJ1-5; D remains unclear. Trimming left V 0 bases short and J 0 bases short, with 7 bases between. The CDR3 is 15 amino acids. The germline V gene has CDR1 SGHRS and CDR2 YFSETQ. CDR3 nucleotides: TGCGCCAGCAGCTTGGCCGGAGATAGCAATCAGCCCCAGCATTTT. Its protein is CASSLAGDSNQPQHF.

The rearrangement joins TRBV12-3 or TRBV12-4 to TRBJ1-5, with 7 bases lining up with TRBD1. CDR3 size: 17 residues. V shed 3 bases, J shed 4 bases, and the junction held 12 bases outside the gene matches. CDR3 in DNA: TGTGCCAGCAGTTTGGGAGGGCAGGGGGTAAAGAATCAGCCCCAGCATTTT. As protein: CASSLGGQGVKNQPQHF.

The rearrangement uses TRBV5-1 and TRBJ2-5, with D tentatively TRBD1 or TRBD2 (5 bases each). Germline V gene data show CDR1 as SGHRS and CDR2 as YFSETQ. Trimming took off 3 bases at V and 5 bases at J, with 8 bases between the two ends. The CDR3 is 12 residues long. This CDR3 is CASSYEGETQYF. For the CDR3, the DNA is TGCGCCAGCAGCTACGAGGGGGAGACCCAGTACTTC.

V is TRBV6-1 and J is TRBJ2-3; tentative D call: TRBD1 (5 bases). The V gene lost 5 bases and the J gene lost 2 bases, with 14 bases spanning the gap. CDR3 length: 15 amino acids. The germline V gene encodes CDR1 MNHNS and CDR2 SASEGT. CDR3 DNA sequence: TGTGCCAGCAGTCCGAGACAGACCTACACAGATACGCAGTATTTT. Its translation: CASSPRQTYTDTQYF.

This chain joins TRBV28 and TRBJ2-3, with 12 bases fitting TRBD2. The CDR3 extends over 16 amino acids. The germline V gene has CDR1 MDHEN and CDR2 SYDVKM. The trim removed 3 bases at V and 6 bases at J, leaving 7 bases unmatched. CDR3 sequence: CASSFPTGLAGDTQYF. The CDR3 DNA is TGTGCCAGCAGTTTCCCGACAGGACTAGCGGGGGATACGCAGTATTTT.

The chain's CDR3 is CASSEVGSSGNTIYF. Written as DNA, the CDR3 is TGTGCCAGCAGTGAGGTTGGTAGCTCTGGAAACACCATATATTTT. The chain recombines TRBV6-1 with TRBJ1-3; D call uncertain. In germline, CDR1 is MNHNS, CDR2 SASEGT. The CDR3 covers 15 residues. The ends were cut back, 3 bases at V and 0 bases at J, with 9 bases in the middle.

This clonotype was detected ten times or more. This chain joins TRBV7-9 and TRBJ2-1, with 9 bases fitting TRBD1. The CDR3 is 14 amino acids. V lost 1 base and J lost 10; bases outside the gene matches: 5. Germline V lookup: CDR1 SEHNR, CDR2 FQNEAQ (reference sequence). The CDR3 is CASSLGQGGPEQFF. The CDR3, as DNA: TGTGCCAGCAGCTTAGGACAGGGGGGACCCGAGCAGTTCTTC. Drawing the rest from reference TRBV7-9 and TRBJ2-1, the complete variable domain is DTGVSQNPRHKITKRGQNVTFRCDPISEHNRLYWYRQTLGQGPEFLTYFQNEAQLEKSRLLSDRFSAERPKGSFSTLEIQRTEQGDSAMYLCASSLGQGGPEQFFGPGTRLTVL.

This clonotype was counted ten times or more. This sequence joins TRBV7-3 and TRBJ2-3; possibly TRBD1 for D (5 bases). V was trimmed by 1 base and J by 5 bases, leaving 10 bases between them. Germline lookup yields CDR1 SGHTA and CDR2 FQGTGA. The CDR3 sequence is 14 residues long. The CDR3 nucleotides are TGTGCCAGCAGCTTAAACCCAGGGATAGATACGCAGTATTTT. Its protein product is CASSLNPGIDTQYF.